Detailed here is one T cell receptor beta chain. These data come from a study of blood T cell repertoires in COVID-19. Looking at the study overall: The United States, Italy and Spain supplied acute and convalescent COVID-19 samples. The cDNA or gDNA used as material had been derived from T cells, B-cell-depleted T cells, or PBMCs.

As processed by the authors: Reference gene primer amplification in the assay estimated nucleated cell counts. The method was immunoSEQ multiplex PCR; TCRdb's version includes in-frame clones alone and lacks a portion of them. The V and J calls and clone size come from that table; D and trimming were worked out from the DNA. The table shows approximately 37,000 clones, with 80% to 90% occurring only once. This CDR3 spans 14 amino acids. Per germline, CDR1 LGHDT and CDR2 YNNKEL (reference sequence). Trimming pared 0 bases from V and 4 bases from J, leaving 9 bases between. The sequence was collected from a human donor in a cohort sampled during active COVID-19. Source material: peripheral blood. The chain carries TRBV3-1 (or the pseudogene TRBV3-2) and TRBJ1-2; D gene uncertain. The DNA of the CDR3 is TGTGCCAGCAGCCAAGACGAGGGCGGCTATGGCTACACCTTC. This sequence encodes CASSQDEGGYGYTF.